This T cell receptor (beta chain) was documented in a study of blood T cell repertoires in COVID-19. Study-level information: Spain, Italy and the United States supplied samples that represented acute and convalescent COVID-19.

Original handling: Researchers report that nucleated cell counts were estimated from reference gene primer amplification. The repertoire was sequenced with immunoSEQ multiplex PCR; TCRdb's copy has only in-frame clones and lacks some. The DNA was the basis for D and trimming; V, J and clone size are from that table. Among 290,000 or so clones, roughly 90% were seen once, and the ten largest hold around 4.4%. Participants were aged 18 to 89 years, lived in 24 US areas, and enrolled virtually. Cohort assignment relied on participant-reported clinical history. The germline CDR1 and CDR2 sequences are LGHDT and YNNKEL (reference sequence). The CDR3 loop spans 15 amino acids. Losses at the gene ends were 5 bases for V and 5 bases for J; bases not matched to a gene: 12.

The receptor was isolated from a woman aged 18 to 35 with acute COVID-19. Sequencing input: PBMCs or T cells enriched from blood (not recorded which). The chain links TRBV3-1 (or the pseudogene TRBV3-2) to TRBJ2-7, with 7 nucleotides matching TRBD2. The DNA of the CDR3 is TGTGCCAGCAGCTCACTCCCAGGCGGGAGCCACGAGCAGTACTTC. Encoded protein: CASSSLPGGSHEQYF.